This T cell receptor (beta chain) comes out of a study of T-cell reconstitution after alpha-beta-depleted transplantation in children. Study findings and constraints: The authors attributed T-cell counts and diversity one year after transplant mostly to newly produced T cells. About two months after transplant, alpha-beta T cells reportedly came from several hundred expanded graft clones. At day 60, the high TCRbeta diversity found in some patients originated from recipient T cells and thymic progenitors that had survived.

As to this clonotype: Its antigen is as yet unknown.

V shed 3 bases, J shed 9 bases, and the junction held 14 bases outside the gene matches. Germline V CDR1 and CDR2: SQVTM, ANQGSEA. The CDR3 runs to 15 residues. The authors prepared the TCRbeta library with unique molecular identifiers. TCRdb re-derived calls from the PCR reads in MiXCR, one entry per CDR3 protein. This repertoire shows roughly 76,000 distinct CDR3 sequences, roughly 10% found once; its top ten account for 13%. The specimen comprised PBMCs, sampled before TCRalphabeta/CD19-depleted stem cell transplant. This chain links TRBV29-1 with TRBJ2-1; 7 bases agree with TRBD2. The receptor's source is a boy between 10 and 17 years old with acute myeloid leukemia, due to receive a stem cell transplant. CDR3 sequence: CSVEARAGVFSEQFF. DNA of the CDR3: TGCAGCGTTGAGGCAAGGGCGGGAGTATTCAGTGAGCAGTTCTTC.